Listed below are T cell receptor beta chains from one sample, sequenced in a study of T cells expressing NK-cell markers. Reprocessing the 5' RACE reads, TCRdb reports a single entry for every CDR3 protein and omits DNA. The listing records approximately 380,000 distinct CDR3 sequences. The sequencing input was blood T cells: a sorted CD56 or NKG2C T cell subset, CD4+ or CD8+ T cells, or bulk PBMC T cells (not recorded which). The receptor set was obtained from a man aged 18-75 years in good health. CDR3s include the opening cysteine and the closing phenylalanine or tryptophan.

CDR3aa: CASSLYLVPSGNTIYF
j_gene: TRBJ1-3
v_gene: TRBV28

CDR3aa: CASSKEFYGGDNYGYTF
j_gene: TRBJ1-2
v_gene: TRBV2

CDR3aa: CASSQRRASGANVLTF
j_gene: TRBJ2-6
v_gene: TRBV7-2

CDR3aa: CASSLGQGARANEKLFF
j_gene: TRBJ1-4
v_gene: TRBV7-2

CDR3aa: CASSQDTLVADTQYF
j_gene: TRBJ2-3
v_gene: TRBV4-2

CDR3aa: CASSGIAGGGILAKNIQYF
j_gene: TRBJ2-4
v_gene: TRBV2

CDR3aa: CASSAQTSADTQYF
j_gene: TRBJ2-3
v_gene: TRBV27

CDR3aa: CSARGASVGNTEAFF
j_gene: TRBJ1-1
v_gene: TRBV20-1

CDR3aa: CASSFRQNYGYTF
j_gene: TRBJ1-2
v_gene: TRBV5-1

CDR3aa: CASSPSETSGNTIYF
j_gene: TRBJ1-3
v_gene: TRBV18

CDR3aa: CSVGRSRSYNEQFF
j_gene: TRBJ2-1
v_gene: TRBV29-1

CDR3aa: CASSYSIPAGGTEAFF
j_gene: TRBJ1-1
v_gene: TRBV6-5

CDR3aa: CASSEGWPYEKLFF
j_gene: TRBJ1-4
v_gene: TRBV18

CDR3aa: CASSPWRGRETQYF
j_gene: TRBJ2-5
v_gene: TRBV5-5

CDR3aa: CASSKLQGSSGANVLTF
j_gene: TRBJ2-6
v_gene: TRBV21-1

CDR3aa: CASGSSVWTQYF
j_gene: TRBJ2-5
v_gene: TRBV12-5

CDR3aa: CASSQDSGGDYNEQFF
j_gene: TRBJ2-1
v_gene: TRBV4-1

CDR3aa: CASSRASGGSYTDTQYF
j_gene: TRBJ2-3
v_gene: TRBV5-1

CDR3aa: CASRRTGAKETQYF
j_gene: TRBJ2-5
v_gene: TRBV2

CDR3aa: CASSFTSGGTYTGELFF
j_gene: TRBJ2-2
v_gene: TRBV5-1

CDR3aa: CASSPRLRSNEQFF
j_gene: TRBJ2-1
v_gene: TRBV7-9

CDR3aa: CASRDGGSYNEQFF
j_gene: TRBJ2-1
v_gene: TRBV28

CDR3aa: CASSLGQFGYGYTF
j_gene: TRBJ1-2
v_gene: TRBV7-2

CDR3aa: CSARPDGTAGNTIYF
j_gene: TRBJ1-3
v_gene: TRBV20-1

CDR3aa: CSADGYNEQFF
j_gene: TRBJ2-1
v_gene: TRBV20-1

CDR3aa: CASSEVFAGTGKNIQYF
j_gene: TRBJ2-4
v_gene: TRBV2

CDR3aa: CASSGTGGDHQPQHF
j_gene: TRBJ1-5
v_gene: TRBV12-3/TRBV12-4

CDR3aa: CASSLRGLPPISYEQYF
j_gene: TRBJ2-7
v_gene: TRBV27

CDR3aa: CASTKRGGSTDTQYF
j_gene: TRBJ2-3
v_gene: TRBV12-3/TRBV12-4

CDR3aa: CASSLGKGNEKLFF
j_gene: TRBJ1-4
v_gene: TRBV27

CDR3aa: CAISELSGTGVYGYTF
j_gene: TRBJ1-2
v_gene: TRBV10-3

CDR3aa: CASSDRDRTNEKLFF
j_gene: TRBJ1-4
v_gene: TRBV7-2

CDR3aa: CASSSFKRTGHYGYTF
j_gene: TRBJ1-2
v_gene: TRBV6-5

CDR3aa: CASSLLPGQGSQSSYNEQFF
j_gene: TRBJ2-1
v_gene: TRBV5-1

CDR3aa: CASSSRGDNTEAFF
j_gene: TRBJ1-1
v_gene: TRBV5-1

CDR3aa: CASRLAGGLGANVLTF
j_gene: TRBJ2-6
v_gene: TRBV3-1

CDR3aa: CASSQDWASGGAVKVETQYF
j_gene: TRBJ2-5
v_gene: TRBV4-2

CDR3aa: CASSGPGLAGSNEQFF
j_gene: TRBJ2-1
v_gene: TRBV5-1

CDR3aa: CASNWDGPRAQYF
j_gene: TRBJ2-5
v_gene: TRBV2

CDR3aa: CASSTGAATNEKLFF
j_gene: TRBJ1-4
v_gene: TRBV5-4

CDR3aa: CASRGGAGTANEKLFF
j_gene: TRBJ1-4
v_gene: TRBV2

CDR3aa: CATSRDRSTVYGYTF
j_gene: TRBJ1-2
v_gene: TRBV15

CDR3aa: CASSSNRLASDTQYF
j_gene: TRBJ2-3
v_gene: TRBV5-5

CDR3aa: CASSVAPAGETQYF
j_gene: TRBJ2-5
v_gene: TRBV9

CDR3aa: CASSQARGTGVSYEQYF
j_gene: TRBJ2-7
v_gene: TRBV3-1